The rows below give T cell receptor beta chains drawn from one sample of a study of response to subunit inactivated influenza vaccine. MiXCR was run by TCRdb on the RT-PCR reads, yielding one entry per CDR3 protein. The sample shows fewer than 550,000 distinct CDR3 sequences, roughly 23% of them seen only once. The sample here was CD4+ T cells sorted from PBMCs, taken 5 days after vaccination. The source is a man aged 50-59 years who received an inactivated influenza vaccine. Each CDR3 is given with its conserved first and last residue. D genes are given only for firm matches. Part of the rows lack a size; the others show once, few, many or a class for expanded clones.

D	size	J	V	CDR3	DNA
-	few	TRBJ2-4	TRBV9	CASSVGGTRKNIQYF	TGTGCCAGCAGCGTAGGAGGGACAAGGAAAAACATTCAGTACTTC
-	-	TRBJ1-4	TRBV12-3/TRBV12-4	CASSLGGDPQKLFF	TGTGCCAGCTCTCTGGGTGGTGATCCTCAAAAACTGTTTTTT
TRBD2	-	TRBJ2-6	TRBV6-1	CASSPSGAGGANVLTF	TGTGCCAGCAGTCCTAGCGGGGCGGGAGGGGCCAACGTCCTGACTTTC
-	few	TRBJ2-3	TRBV24-1	CATSAGPDTQYF	TGTGCCACCAGCGCGGGGCCAGATACGCAGTATTTT
-	-	TRBJ1-1	TRBV20-1	CSARNLANTEAFF	TGCAGTGCTAGAAACCTAGCGAACACTGAAGCTTTCTTT
TRBD2	-	TRBJ2-3	TRBV12-3/TRBV12-4	CASSHSGRGNTQYF	TGTGCCAGCAGTCATAGCGGGAGAGGAAATACGCAGTATTTT
-	once	TRBJ2-1	TRBV7-9	CASSLASSEGFF	TGTGCCAGCAGCTTAGCGTCGTCGGAGGGGTTCTTC
-	few	TRBJ1-1	TRBV7-9	CASSLDISSREAFF	TGTGCCAGCAGCTTAGACATAAGTTCGCGTGAAGCTTTCTTT
-	many	TRBJ1-5	TRBV4-3	CASSQDWGRVNQPQHF	TGCGCCAGCAGCCAAGATTGGGGCCGAGTCAATCAGCCCCAGCATTTT
TRBD1	many	TRBJ2-1	TRBV7-8	CASSLGDRYNEQFF	TGTGCCAGCAGCTTAGGGGACAGATACAATGAGCAGTTCTTC
-	-	TRBJ1-2	TRBV25-1	CASAPGGPYYGYTF	TGTGCCAGCGCCCCGGGAGGTCCTTACTATGGCTACACCTTC
-	-	TRBJ1-1	TRBV5-1	CASSLVGMGNTEAFF	TGCGCCAGCAGCTTGGTGGGGATGGGAAACACTGAAGCTTTCTTT
-	few	TRBJ2-1	TRBV30	CAWSEAGTRLNEQFF	TGTGCCTGGAGTGAGGCCGGGACACGCCTCAATGAGCAGTTCTTC
TRBD2	-	TRBJ2-3	TRBV5-1	CASSLEPGGGATDTQYF	TGCGCCAGCAGCTTGGAGCCCGGCGGGGGGGCCACAGATACGCAGTATTTT
-	few	TRBJ2-3	TRBV5-1	CASSLAGRGITDTQYF	TGCGCCAGCAGCTTGGCGGGCAGGGGCATCACAGATACGCAGTATTTT
TRBD1	-	TRBJ2-3	TRBV28	CASSSSGTGLTSSTDTQYF	TGTGCCAGCAGTTCATCCGGGACAGGGCTGACTTCTAGCACAGATACGCAGTATTTT
-	few	TRBJ2-7	TRBV4-3	CASSQDRVEQYF	TGCGCCAGCAGCCAAGATAGGGTCGAGCAGTACTTC
-	-	TRBJ2-1	TRBV20-1	CSAYRQTSVEQFF	TGCAGTGCTTACCGACAGACAAGCGTCGAGCAGTTCTTC
TRBD2	-	TRBJ2-1	TRBV11-1	CASSSGLGGNEQFF	TGTGCCAGCAGCTCGGGACTAGGTGGCAATGAGCAGTTCTTC
-	few	TRBJ2-7	TRBV7-9	CASSLALAGPSYEQYF	TGTGCCAGCAGCTTAGCGCTGGCCGGGCCGTCCTACGAGCAGTACTTC
-	-	TRBJ2-7	TRBV4-2	CASSQDLHAREQYF	TGTGCCAGCAGCCAAGACCTCCATGCTCGGGAGCAGTACTTC
-	-	TRBJ2-5	TRBV18	CASSPDRSSQETQYF	TGTGCCAGCTCACCAGACAGGAGCTCTCAAGAGACCCAGTACTTC
TRBD1	-	TRBJ1-1	TRBV5-1	CASSLEVRGREAFF	TGCGCCAGCAGCTTGGAGGTCAGGGGGCGAGAAGCTTTCTTT
-	few	TRBJ2-5	TRBV28	CASSLGGPPLETQYF	TGTGCCAGCAGTTTAGGCGGTCCCCCTTTAGAGACCCAGTACTTC
-	-	TRBJ1-5	TRBV18	CASSLTANTGNQPQHF	TGTGCCAGCTCACTTACAGCCAACACCGGGAACCAGCCCCAGCATTTT
-	few	TRBJ2-7	TRBV30	CAWSRDQGSEQYF	TGTGCCTGGAGTCGGGACCAGGGCTCCGAGCAGTACTTC
-	few	TRBJ1-3	TRBV27	CASSLTGFGNTIYF	TGTGCCAGCAGTTTAACCGGATTTGGAAACACCATATATTTT
TRBD1	few	TRBJ2-3	TRBV5-5	CASSLFGTGSTDTQYF	TGTGCCAGCAGCTTGTTTGGGACAGGGAGCACAGATACGCAGTATTTT
TRBD2	-	TRBJ2-1	TRBV9	CASSVAPSGRNQEQFF	TGTGCCAGCAGCGTAGCTCCTAGCGGGAGAAATCAGGAGCAGTTCTTC
-	few	TRBJ1-1	TRBV20-1	CSASRTTEAFF	TGCAGTGCTAGCCGGACCACTGAAGCTTTCTTT
-	-	TRBJ2-7	TRBV29-1	CSVGMGGLGEQYF	TGCAGCGTTGGTATGGGGGGCTTGGGAGAGCAGTACTTC
-	-	TRBJ1-2	TRBV6-1	CASSALVLGAEGYTF	TGTGCCAGCAGTGCCTTGGTTTTGGGGGCCGAGGGCTACACCTTC
TRBD1	-	TRBJ1-1	TRBV6-1	CASRFGQGGNTEAFF	TGTGCCAGCAGATTCGGACAGGGAGGAAACACTGAAGCTTTCTTT
TRBD1	few	TRBJ2-7	TRBV6-1	CASSGYNTQGATYEQYF	TGTGCCAGCAGTGGGTATAATACGCAGGGGGCCACCTACGAGCAGTACTTC
-	few	TRBJ1-1	TRBV11-2	CASSDGPRGTEAFF	TGTGCCAGCAGCGACGGGCCGCGAGGCACTGAAGCTTTCTTT
-	few	TRBJ1-1	TRBV20-1	CSASGFNSNTEAFF	TGCAGTGCTAGCGGTTTTAACAGTAACACTGAAGCTTTCTTT